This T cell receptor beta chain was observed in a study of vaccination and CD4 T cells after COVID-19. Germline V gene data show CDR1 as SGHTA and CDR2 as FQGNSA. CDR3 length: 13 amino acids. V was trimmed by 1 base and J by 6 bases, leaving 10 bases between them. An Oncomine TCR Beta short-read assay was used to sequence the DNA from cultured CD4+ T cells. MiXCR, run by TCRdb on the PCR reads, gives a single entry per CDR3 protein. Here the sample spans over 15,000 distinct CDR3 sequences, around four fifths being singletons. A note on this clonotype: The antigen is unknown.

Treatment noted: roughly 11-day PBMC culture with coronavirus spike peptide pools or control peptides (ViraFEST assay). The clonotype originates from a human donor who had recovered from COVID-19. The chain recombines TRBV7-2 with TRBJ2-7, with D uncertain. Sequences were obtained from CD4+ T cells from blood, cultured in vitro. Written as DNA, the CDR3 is TGTGCCAGCAGCTTAGTGTCGGGCCGCGAGCAGTACTTC. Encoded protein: CASSLVSGREQYF. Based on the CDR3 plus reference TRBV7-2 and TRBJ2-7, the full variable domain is GAGVSQSPSNKVTEKGKDVELRCDPISGHTALYWYRQSLGQGLEFLIYFQGNSAPDKSGLPSDRFSAERTGGSVSTLTIQRTQQEDSAVYLCASSLVSGREQYFGPGTRLTVT.